The TCR beta chain under discussion was sequenced for a study of T cells in Graves' hyperthyroidism and ophthalmopathy. Whole-study context: Peripheral blood was collected at initial diagnosis, before any treatment.

Amplification of TCR beta CDR3 regions used RNA as the template. The study used the HTBI primer set for a first-round RT-PCR of the TCR CDR3. TCRdb itself ran the multiplex PCR reads through MiXCR, one entry per CDR3 protein. The table has under 350,000 distinct CDR3 sequences, about 20% seen once. Study findings and constraints: Ophthalmopathy cases were set apart from stable hyperthyroidism by a 13 V-J model.

Cells are PBMCs isolated from about 10 ml of fresh blood. CDR3 length: 15 amino acids. The germline CDR1 and CDR2 sequences are KGHSH and LQKENI. Trimming cost V 2 bases and J 4 bases, with 12 bases left between them. At least ten counts were recorded for this clonotype. The antigen is unknown. The sequencing sample was made of blood. The chain combines TRBV18 with TRBJ2-1; no reliable D call. This clonotype was sampled from a woman in her forties or fifties with Graves' hyperthyroidism. The CDR3 reads CASSPIADWYNEQFF. The DNA for the CDR3 is TGTGCCAGCTCACCAATTGCGGATTGGTACAATGAGCAGTTCTTC.